This TCR beta chain was sequenced for a study of beta chain features in type 1 diabetes. Study-level findings and limits: The question left open here concerned HLA type influencing TCRB rearrangement.

There are a few counts of this clone. Its antigen is still unknown. Of the isolated RNA, all was reverse transcribed, and so the sequenced material was expressed TCRB transcripts. Profiled with immunoSEQ multiplex PCR; TCRdb holds only in-frame clones, not every one. Among 400,000 to 600,000 clones listed, roughly 30% were seen once. The V end lost 9 bases, the J end lost 4 bases, and 12 bases lay between the germline ends. CDR3 size: 13 residues. Germline lookup yields CDR1 MGHDK and CDR2 SYGVNS. One heparinised blood draw, averaging approximately 120 mL, came from each donor. CD45RO/CCR7/CD25/CD127/CD95/CD27 separated CD4+ naive, central memory, regulatory and stem cell-like memory cells by sorting.

The source material was naive CD4+ T cells from blood. This clonotype originated in a man between 18 and 29 years old in good health. The V and J genes are TRBV25-1 and TRBJ1-4, with a weak D call TRBD1 (5 bases). For the CDR3, the DNA is TGTGCCAGTCACACGGACAATAATGAAAAACTGTTTTTT. Translating gives CASHTDNNEKLFF.